This T cell receptor (beta chain) was recorded in a study of T-cell reconstitution after alpha-beta-depleted transplantation in children. Using unique molecular identifiers, the investigators prepared the TCRbeta library. From the PCR reads, TCRdb called clonotypes with MiXCR, one entry per CDR3 protein. The data contain 200,000 to 300,000 distinct CDR3 sequences, about 12% of them singletons. Trimming took off 1 base at V and 4 bases at J, with 26 bases between the two ends. There are 20 residues in the CDR3. The germline V gene has CDR1 SGHAT and CDR2 FQNNGV. The TCR originated in a human donor who donated a stem cell graft to a child with acute lymphoblastic leukemia. The V and J genes are TRBV11-2 and TRBJ1-5; perhaps TRBD1 as D (6 bases). Specimen: PBMCs from the stem cell graft donor, collected from the stem cell graft. CDR3 in amino acids: CASSLVPGVGGSGRNQPQHF. CDR3 DNA sequence: TGTGCCAGCAGCTTAGTTCCAGGGGTAGGCGGGTCTGGGAGGAATCAGCCCCAGCATTTT.